These 27 T cell receptor beta chains were sequenced from one sample in a study of blood T cell repertoires in COVID-19. The table came from immunoSEQ multiplex PCR; TCRdb's copy has only in-frame clones and leaves some out. This table has some 74,000 clones, about nine tenths appearing once. The sequenced sample consisted of peripheral blood. The receptors come from a man aged 50-59 years with COVID-19, enrolled during active disease.

The chain couples TRBV19 to TRBJ2-5; the match to TRBD1 covers 8 bases. Germline CDR1 LNHDA, CDR2 SQIVND (reference sequence). V shed 4 bases, J shed 5 bases, and the junction held 3 bases outside the gene matches. CDR3 size: 13 residues. CDR3 region: CASSRTGSETQYF. The CDR3 coding sequence is TGTGCCAGTAGTAGGACAGGGTCGGAGACCCAGTACTTC. Drawing the rest from reference TRBV19 and TRBJ2-5, the complete variable domain is DGGITQSPKYLFRKEGQNVTLSCEQNLNHDAMYWYRQDPGQGLRLIYYSQIVNDFQKGDIAEGYSVSREKKESFPLTVTSAQKNPTAFYLCASSRTGSETQYFGPGTRLLVL.

The chain is built from TRBV10-3 and TRBJ1-1, with 7 bases aligning to TRBD1. CDR1 is ENHRY and CDR2 is SYGVKD in the germline V gene. The CDR3 length is 17 residues. The J segment lost 3 bases and the V segment lost 4 bases, leaving 14 bases of the junction unmatched. For the CDR3, the DNA is TGTGCCATCAGTGTACGAGTGGGGCAGGGGGGACACACTGAAGCTTTCTTT. Translation: CAISVRVGQGGHTEAFF.

In this sample, this clone turned up once. The V and J genes are TRBV18 and TRBJ2-5; no firm D call. Trimming took 3 bases from V and 5 from J, leaving 13 bases between them. The CDR3 totals 14 residues. The germline gives CDR1 KGHSH, CDR2 LQKENI. This CDR3 reads CASSPPGRGETQYF. The CDR3 bases are TGTGCCAGCTCACCCCCCGGCAGAGGCGAGACCCAGTACTTC.

The chain recombines TRBV6-2 or TRBV6-3 with TRBJ1-5; TRBD1 aligns across 9 bases. J gave up 3 bases and V 2 bases, and 2 bases lay outside the gene matches. Per the germline V gene, CDR1 is MNHEY and CDR2 is SVGEGT. The CDR3 spans 15 residues. The CDR3 DNA sequence: TGTGCCAGCAGTTACGGACAGGGGATCAATCAGCCCCAGCATTTT. Translating it yields CASSYGQGINQPQHF.

The chain uses TRBV4-1 and TRBJ2-2; 7 bases match TRBD2. Losses at the gene ends were 0 bases for V and 0 bases for J; bases not matched to a gene: 4. CDR1 is MGHRA, CDR2 YSYEKL, per germline. There are 17 residues in the CDR3. This CDR3 reads CASSQDPGTTNTGELFF. The CDR3 coding sequence is TGCGCCAGCAGCCAAGACCCTGGGACTACGAACACCGGGGAGCTGTTTTTT.

The rearrangement joins TRBV20-1 to TRBJ2-4, with D tentatively TRBD1 (6 bases). CDR1 and CDR2 from the germline V gene are DFQATT and SNEGSKA (reference sequence). The V gene lost 3 bases and the J gene lost 2 bases, with 11 bases spanning the gap. CDR3 length: 14 residues. CDR3 in amino acids: CSASPQGSKNIQYF. The CDR3 region has the DNA TGCAGTGCTAGTCCACAGGGCTCCAAAAACATTCAGTACTTC.

The rearrangement links TRBV28 to TRBJ1-4; TRBD1 agrees at 8 bases. CDR3 length: 14 residues. In germline, CDR1 is MDHEN, CDR2 SYDVKM. The junction had 6 bases not matched to a gene; V was cut back by 5 bases and J by 7 bases. The CDR3 coding sequence is TGTGCCAGCAGTCCAGGGGGCCAGCGTGAAAAACTGTTTTTT. This sequence encodes CASSPGGQREKLFF.

The V call is TRBV6-6, the J call TRBJ1-2; D may be TRBD1 (6 bases). The CDR3 has 13 residues. V was trimmed by 6 bases and J by 3 bases, leaving 11 bases between them. CDR1 MNHNY and CDR2 SVGAGI come from the germline V gene (reference sequence). In nucleotides, the CDR3 is TGTGCCAGCAGGCCCCGACAGGACTATGGCTACACCTTC. Encoded protein: CASRPRQDYGYTF.

This chain connects TRBV18 to TRBJ1-1; TRBD1 matches 7 bases. The CDR3 is 15 amino acids. J gave up 1 base and V 2 bases, and 4 bases lay outside the gene matches. Germline-derived CDR1 and CDR2 are KGHSH and LQKENI. The CDR3 here is CASSPTRDRNTEAFF. CDR3 bases: TGTGCCAGCTCACCAACCCGGGACAGGAACACTGAAGCTTTCTTT.

The V call is TRBV3-1 (or the pseudogene TRBV3-2), the J call TRBJ2-5, with 11 bases fitting TRBD2. V lost 4 bases and J lost 5; bases outside the gene matches: 3. The CDR3 is made up of 14 amino acids. Germline CDR1 and CDR2: LGHDT and YNNKEL (reference sequence). In nucleotides, the CDR3 is TGTGCCAGCAGCCTCTCTAGCGGGAGGGAGACCCAGTACTTC. It translates to CASSLSSGRETQYF.

The chain uses TRBV2 and TRBJ2-3; 10 bases agree with TRBD2. The CDR3 has 15 residues. CDR1 and CDR2 from the germline V gene are SNHLY and FYNNEI. The J segment lost 0 bases and the V segment lost 6 bases, leaving 3 bases of the junction unmatched. CDR3 in DNA: TGTGCCAGCAGGGCGACTAGCGGGAGCACAGATACGCAGTATTTT. The encoded protein is CASRATSGSTDTQYF.

Only one count was recorded for this clone. In DNA, the CDR3 is TGTGCCAGCTCACCACCACCCGGGACAGGCTATGGCTACACCTTC. Amino acids: CASSPPPGTGYGYTF. The rearrangement joins TRBV18 to TRBJ1-2; 8 positions match TRBD1. Germline V gives CDR1 KGHSH, CDR2 LQKENI. The V gene end was trimmed by 0 bases and the J gene end by 4 bases; junction bases not matched to a gene: 4. The CDR3 spans 15 residues.

The chain carries TRBV28 and TRBJ1-1; no clear D. The germline gives CDR1 MDHEN, CDR2 SYDVKM. Trimming shortened V by 4 bases and J by 0 bases, and 15 bases separated the two germline ends. CDR3 size: 16 residues. CDR3 DNA sequence: TGTGCCAGCAGTTCCTCATGGGTAGCCGTGAACACTGAAGCTTTCTTT. Protein product: CASSSSWVAVNTEAFF.

The J gene is TRBJ2-7, the V gene TRBV4-1; TRBD2 aligns across 8 bases. Germline V gene sequence: CDR1 MGHRA, CDR2 YSYEKL. V lost 0 bases, J lost 5 bases, and 18 bases stayed unmatched. The CDR3 runs to 19 residues. The CDR3 DNA reads as TGCGCCAGCAGCCAAGAGGGGGTAGGTGCAGCGGGAGAATTAGACGAGCAGTACTTC. Protein product: CASSQEGVGAAGELDEQYF.

The chain joins TRBV25-1 to TRBJ2-5; tentative D call: TRBD1 (6 bases). CDR1 MGHDK and CDR2 SYGVNS come from the germline V gene. The CDR3 totals 15 residues. Trimming removed 5 bases at V and 5 bases at J, with 18 bases between. DNA of the CDR3: TGTGCCAGCAGTCGTACATCACAGGGTGGCGAGACCCAGTACTTC. It translates to CASSRTSQGGETQYF.

This clone was seen just once. Other nucleotide sequences from this sample produce the same CDR3. The rearrangement uses TRBV19 and TRBJ2-3; a possible D gene is TRBD2 (5 bases). The V gene's germline CDR1 is LNHDA and CDR2 SQIVND (reference sequence). Trimming cost V 3 bases and J 1 base, with 5 bases left between them. The CDR3 consists of 13 residues. The CDR3 here is CASSISGTDTQYF. As DNA, the CDR3 is TGTGCCAGTAGTATTAGCGGCACAGATACGCAGTATTTT.

The V call is TRBV19, the J call TRBJ2-6; the D gene is possibly TRBD1 (6 bases). Between the trimmed V and J ends, which lost 9 bases and 2 bases, there was a span of 8 bases. The germline V gene encodes CDR1 LNHDA and CDR2 SQIVND (reference sequence). This CDR3 has 13 amino acids. The CDR3 reads CASYRAGANVLTF. The CDR3 DNA reads as TGTGCCAGCTACAGGGCTGGGGCCAACGTCCTGACTTTC.

The V and J genes are TRBV21-1 and TRBJ2-3; the D call in the table, TRBD2, was not verified against the DNA. TRBV21-1 constitutes a pseudogene. This CDR3 has 18 amino acids. CDR3 in DNA: TGTGCCAGCAGCGTACGACTAGCGGGAGAGGTCAGCACAGATACGCAGTATTTT. Translating gives CASSVRLAGEVSTDTQYF.

Only one count was recorded for this clone. The chain combines TRBV5-3 with TRBJ2-1, with TRBD2 matching over 9 bases. TRBV5-3 is sorted into the ORF group, with uncertain function. The CDR3 is made up of 16 amino acids. V shed 3 bases and J 1 base; nucleotides not matched to a gene: 5. For the CDR3, the DNA is TGTGCCAGAAGCTCGAAGACTAGCGGATCCTACAATGAGCAGTTCTTC. Its protein product is CARSSKTSGSYNEQFF.

J is TRBJ2-3 and V is TRBV9; D may be TRBD2 (5 bases). Looked up from germline, CDR1 is SGDLS and CDR2 is YYNGEE. V was clipped by 0 bases and J by 2 bases, with 10 bases between them. The CDR3 has 15 amino acids. The CDR3 sequence: CASSVGLQFTDTQYF. The CDR3 DNA reads as TGTGCCAGCAGCGTAGGACTACAGTTCACAGATACGCAGTATTTT. Full variable domain (rest looked up from reference TRBV9 and TRBJ2-3): DSGVTQTPKHLITATGQRVTLRCSPRSGDLSVYWYQQSLDQGLQFLIQYYNGEERAKGNILERFSAQQFPDLHSELNLSSLELGDSALYFCASSVGLQFTDTQYFGPGTRLTVL.

This chain links TRBV6-5 with TRBJ2-2; perhaps TRBD2 as D (5 bases). Germline CDR1 is MNHEY and CDR2 is SVGAGI. This CDR3 has 15 amino acids. Trimming left V 7 bases short and J 6 bases short, with 18 bases between. CDR3: CASIGRLGLAGELFF. CDR3 in DNA: TGTGCCAGCATCGGACGGTTAGGACTGGCCGGGGAGCTGTTTTTT.

The chain has TRBV2 and TRBJ1-5, with a possible D match to TRBD1 (5 bases). Trimming shortened V by 3 bases and J by 7 bases, and 13 bases separated the two germline ends. CDR1 and CDR2 (germline): SNHLY, FYNNEI. The CDR3 sequence is 14 residues long. The CDR3 region has the DNA TGTGCCAGCAGTGAGTCCGGGGGAGCGCAGCCCCAGCATTTT. This gives the protein CASSESGGAQPQHF.

The J gene is TRBJ2-1, the V gene TRBV9, with TRBD1 matching over 9 bases. The CDR3 is 17 residues long. With V trimmed by 0 bases and J by 6 bases, 10 bases remained unmatched. The germline V gene encodes CDR1 SGDLS and CDR2 YYNGEE. The CDR3: CASSVVATGGPLNEQFF. CDR3 DNA sequence: TGTGCCAGCAGCGTAGTGGCCACAGGGGGCCCACTCAATGAGCAGTTCTTC.

The V call is TRBV2, the J call TRBJ2-5; D is perhaps TRBD1 (5 bases). Trimming removed 5 bases from V and 1 base from J, with 8 bases in between. This CDR3 has 13 amino acids. Per germline, CDR1 SNHLY and CDR2 FYNNEI. The CDR3 spells CASSPRAQETQYF. The CDR3 DNA reads TGTGCCAGCAGTCCCAGGGCCCAAGAGACCCAGTACTTC.

The V call is TRBV7-2, the J call TRBJ2-2; 11 bases are shared with TRBD1. This CDR3 is 16 amino acids long. The V gene's germline CDR1 is SGHTA and CDR2 FQGNSA. Trimming at V came to 5 bases and at J to 4 bases, leaving 6 bases not matched to a gene. CDR3 in DNA: TGTGCCAGCAGCCTCCGGACAGGGGGCGGCACCGGGGAGCTGTTTTTT. Amino acid sequence: CASSLRTGGGTGELFF.

The chain combines TRBV27 with TRBJ2-7; 10 bases map to TRBD1. The V gene end was trimmed by 9 bases and the J gene end by 5 bases; junction bases not matched to a gene: 10. The CDR3 has 14 amino acids. Looked up from germline, CDR1 is MNHEY and CDR2 is SMNVEV (reference sequence). CDR3 DNA sequence: TGTGCCAGAATTATAGGGACAGGGGACAACGAGCAGTACGTC. Its protein is CARIIGTGDNEQYV.

This chain joins TRBV28 and TRBJ2-7; 10 bases are a match to TRBD2. Germline CDR1 reads MDHEN; CDR2 reads SYDVKM. J lost 2 bases, V lost 6 bases, and 7 bases had no gene match. CDR3 length equals 15 residues. CDR3 nucleotide sequence: TGTGCCAGCAGGCCTAGCGGGAGATTTGCCTACGAGCAGTACTTC. Amino acids: CASRPSGRFAYEQYF.